This T cell receptor beta chain was sequenced during a study of blood T cell repertoires in COVID-19. Recruits, aged about 18 to 100 years, lived in 24 US areas. Cohort assignment relied on participant-reported clinical history. The table came from immunoSEQ multiplex PCR; TCRdb's copy has only in-frame clones and leaves some out. This table holds some 130,000 clones, 80% to 85% found once. The source is a man in his forties with acute COVID-19. The sequencing input was PBMCs or T cells enriched from blood (not recorded which).

This chain's CDR3 is CASSRELAATYEQYF. DNA of the CDR3: TGCGCCAGCAGCCGGGAACTAGCGGCAACCTACGAGCAGTACTTC. J is TRBJ2-7 and V is TRBV4-3, with 8 bases that match TRBD2. CDR3 length: 15 residues. Germline-derived CDR1 and CDR2 are LGHNA and YSLEER. V lost 4 bases, J lost 2 bases, and 7 bases stayed unmatched.